A few counts support the clone carrying this T cell receptor beta chain. The antigen remains undetermined. The V gene's germline CDR1 is SNHLY and CDR2 FYNNEI. Trimming took 0 bases from V and 2 from J, leaving 7 bases between them. There are 15 residues in the CDR3. The data were taken from a study of shared clonotypes between healthy human individuals. Study-level results: Incomplete sequencing of sorted subsets was indicated by rarefaction despite large depth. Naive subsets, compared against memory subsets, generally had larger estimated richness values.

Execution of the assay was at deep level. Only in-frame clones appear in the TCRdb table, and some are missing; sequencing was by immunoSEQ multiplex PCR. The sample shows around 200,000 clones, 65% to 70% of them seen only once. CD4+ cell separation produced CD45RA+ naive and CD45RA-negative memory subsets. The sequenced sample consisted of memory CD4+ T cells sorted from blood. Subset denoted: CD45RA-negative fraction. The clonotype originates from a man aged 30 to 45 in good health. The chain combines TRBV2 with TRBJ2-2; D tentatively reads TRBD1 or TRBD2 (5 bases each). CDR3 residues: CASSEARGNTGELFF. CDR3 bases: TGTGCCAGCAGTGAAGCGAGGGGCAACACCGGGGAGCTGTTTTTT.